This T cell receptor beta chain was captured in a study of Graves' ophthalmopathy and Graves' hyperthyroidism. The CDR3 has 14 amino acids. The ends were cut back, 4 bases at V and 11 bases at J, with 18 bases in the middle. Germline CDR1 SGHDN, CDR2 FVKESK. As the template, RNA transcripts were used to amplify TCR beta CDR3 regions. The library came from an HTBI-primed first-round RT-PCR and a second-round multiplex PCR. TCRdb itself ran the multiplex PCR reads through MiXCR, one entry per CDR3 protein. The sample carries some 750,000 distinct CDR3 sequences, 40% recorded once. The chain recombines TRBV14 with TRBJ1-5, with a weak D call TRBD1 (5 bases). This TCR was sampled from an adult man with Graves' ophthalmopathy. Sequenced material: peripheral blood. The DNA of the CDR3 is TGTGCCAGCAGCCTCTCTAGCGGACAAGAGACCCAGCATTTT. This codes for CASSLSSGQETQHF.